Detailed here is one T cell receptor beta chain. The target antigen is unknown. This table comes from immunoSEQ multiplex PCR, and its TCRdb copy is limited to in-frame clones, with some not included. The sample shows 2 million to 2.5 million clones, roughly 93% of them seen only once. Donors comprised healthy HIV-negative adults lacking recent acute infections or vaccinations. The data belong to a study of shared clonotypes between healthy human individuals. The study, taken as a whole, reports: Sampling used blood alone; tissue repertoires probably differ.

The CDR3 has 16 amino acids. CDR1 is SEHNR and CDR2 is FQNEAQ in the germline V gene (reference sequence). With V trimmed by 8 bases and J by 4 bases, 6 bases remained unmatched. The TCR sequence derives from a man aged 18 to 30 in good health. Some clones in this sample may be carry-over from other donors' samples. Input material: naive CD4+ T cells from PBMCs. Subset in this sample: CD45RA+ positively selected. The V call is TRBV7-9, the J call TRBJ2-2; 14 nucleotides match TRBD2. CDR3 DNA sequence: TGTGCCAGCGGACTAGCGGGAGGAGGTGGCACCGGGGAGCTGTTTTTT. It specifies CASGLAGGGGTGELFF.